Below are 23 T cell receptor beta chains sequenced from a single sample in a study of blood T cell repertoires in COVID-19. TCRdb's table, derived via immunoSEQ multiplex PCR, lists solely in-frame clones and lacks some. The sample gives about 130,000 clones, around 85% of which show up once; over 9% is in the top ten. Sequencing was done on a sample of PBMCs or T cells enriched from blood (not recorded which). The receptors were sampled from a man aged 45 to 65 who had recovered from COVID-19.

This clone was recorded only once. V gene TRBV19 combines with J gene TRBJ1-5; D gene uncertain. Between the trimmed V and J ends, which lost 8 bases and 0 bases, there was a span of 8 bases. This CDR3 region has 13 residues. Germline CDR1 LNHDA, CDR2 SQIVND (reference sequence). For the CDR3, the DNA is TGTGCCAGTCAGGATTTTAGCAATCAGCCCCAGCATTTT. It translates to CASQDFSNQPQHF.

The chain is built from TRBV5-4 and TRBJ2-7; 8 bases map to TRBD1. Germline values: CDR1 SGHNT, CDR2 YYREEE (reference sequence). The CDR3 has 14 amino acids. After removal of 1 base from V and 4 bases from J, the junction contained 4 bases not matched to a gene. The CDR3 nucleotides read TGTGCCAGCAGCTTGTCGGACAGGGCTTACGAGCAGTACTTC. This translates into CASSLSDRAYEQYF.

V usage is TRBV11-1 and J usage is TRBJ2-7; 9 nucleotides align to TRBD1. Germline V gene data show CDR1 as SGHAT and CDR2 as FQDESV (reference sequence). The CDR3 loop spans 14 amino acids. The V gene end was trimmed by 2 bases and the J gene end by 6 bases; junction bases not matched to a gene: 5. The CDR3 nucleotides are TGTGCCAGCAGCTTAATAACAGGGGGCCGCGAGCAGTACTTC. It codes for CASSLITGGREQYF.

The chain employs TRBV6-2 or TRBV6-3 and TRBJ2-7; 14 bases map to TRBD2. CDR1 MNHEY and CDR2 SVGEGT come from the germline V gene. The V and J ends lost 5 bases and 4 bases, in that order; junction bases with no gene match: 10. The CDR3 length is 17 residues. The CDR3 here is CASSPTAGTSGGYEQYF. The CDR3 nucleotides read TGTGCCAGCAGTCCGACCGCCGGGACTAGCGGGGGTTACGAGCAGTACTTC.

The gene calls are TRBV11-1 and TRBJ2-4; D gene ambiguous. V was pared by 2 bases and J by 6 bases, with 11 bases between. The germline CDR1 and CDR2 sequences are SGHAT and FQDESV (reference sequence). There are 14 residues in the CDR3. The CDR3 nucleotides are TGTGCCAGCAGCTTAACTGGTACGGGAAACATTCAGTACTTC. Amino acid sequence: CASSLTGTGNIQYF.

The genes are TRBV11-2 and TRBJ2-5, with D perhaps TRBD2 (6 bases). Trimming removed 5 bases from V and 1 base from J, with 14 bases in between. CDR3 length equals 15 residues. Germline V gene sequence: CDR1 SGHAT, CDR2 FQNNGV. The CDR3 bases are TGTGCCAGCAGCCCAGGGACTGGGCTCCAAGAGACCCAGTACTTC. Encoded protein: CASSPGTGLQETQYF.

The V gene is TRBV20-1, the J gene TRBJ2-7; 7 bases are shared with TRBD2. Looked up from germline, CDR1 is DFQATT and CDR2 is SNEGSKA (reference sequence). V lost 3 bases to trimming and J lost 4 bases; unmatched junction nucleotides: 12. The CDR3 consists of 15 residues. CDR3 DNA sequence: TGCAGTGCTAGTCCAGACAGACTAGCCGAGTACGAGCAGTACTTC. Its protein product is CSASPDRLAEYEQYF.

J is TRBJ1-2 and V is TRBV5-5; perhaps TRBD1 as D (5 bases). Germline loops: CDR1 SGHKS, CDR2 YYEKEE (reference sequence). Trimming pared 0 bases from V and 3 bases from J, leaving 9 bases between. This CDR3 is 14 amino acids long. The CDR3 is CASSLVGRDYGYTF. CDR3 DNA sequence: TGTGCCAGCAGCTTGGTGGGCAGGGACTATGGCTACACCTTC.

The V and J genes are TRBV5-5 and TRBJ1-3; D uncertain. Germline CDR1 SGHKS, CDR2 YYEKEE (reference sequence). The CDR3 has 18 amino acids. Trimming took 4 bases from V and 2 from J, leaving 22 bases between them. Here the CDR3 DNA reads TGTGCCAGCAGCCCACAAACTAGGTCCGCGGGCGCTGGAAACACCATATATTTT. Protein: CASSPQTRSAGAGNTIYF.

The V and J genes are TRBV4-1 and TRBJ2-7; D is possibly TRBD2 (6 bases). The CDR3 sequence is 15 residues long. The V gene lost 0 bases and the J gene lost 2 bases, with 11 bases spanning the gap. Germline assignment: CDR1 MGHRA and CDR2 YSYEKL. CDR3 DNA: TGCGCCAGCAGCCAAGACAGACTAGAAACCTACGAGCAGTACTTC. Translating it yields CASSQDRLETYEQYF.

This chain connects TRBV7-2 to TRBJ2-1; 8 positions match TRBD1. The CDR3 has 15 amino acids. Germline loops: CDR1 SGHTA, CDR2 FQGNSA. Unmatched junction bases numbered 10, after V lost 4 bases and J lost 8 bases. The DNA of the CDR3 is TGTGCCAGCAGCTCCGGACAGGGTTGGGTCGATGAGCAGTTCTTC. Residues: CASSSGQGWVDEQFF. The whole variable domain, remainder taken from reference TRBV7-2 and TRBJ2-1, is GAGVSQSPSNKVTEKGKDVELRCDPISGHTALYWYRQSLGQGLEFLIYFQGNSAPDKSGLPSDRFSAERTGGSVSTLTIQRTQQEDSAVYLCASSSGQGWVDEQFFGPGTRLTVL.

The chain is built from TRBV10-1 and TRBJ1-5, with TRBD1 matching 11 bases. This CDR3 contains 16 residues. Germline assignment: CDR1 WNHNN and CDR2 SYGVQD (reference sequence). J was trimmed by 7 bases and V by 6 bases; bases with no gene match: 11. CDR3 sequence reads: CASRDPGQGARQPQHF. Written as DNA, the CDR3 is TGCGCCAGCAGAGACCCTGGACAGGGGGCGCGGCAGCCCCAGCATTTT.

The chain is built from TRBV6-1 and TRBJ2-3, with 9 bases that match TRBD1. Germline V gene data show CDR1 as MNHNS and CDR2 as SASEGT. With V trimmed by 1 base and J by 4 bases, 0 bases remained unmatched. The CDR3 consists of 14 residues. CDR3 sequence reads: CASSEGQGADTQYF. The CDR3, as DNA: TGTGCCAGCAGTGAAGGACAGGGGGCAGATACGCAGTATTTT.

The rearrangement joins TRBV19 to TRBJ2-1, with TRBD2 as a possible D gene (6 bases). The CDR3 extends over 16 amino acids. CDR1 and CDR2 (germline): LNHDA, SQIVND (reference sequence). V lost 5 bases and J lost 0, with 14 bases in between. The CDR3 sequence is CASSGIGGSSYNEQFF. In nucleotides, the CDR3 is TGTGCCAGTAGTGGGATCGGGGGAAGCTCCTACAATGAGCAGTTCTTC.

CDR3 sequence (DNA): TGTGCCAGCAGTGCCGACAGCGATAATTCACCCCTCCACTTT. This gives the protein CASSADSDNSPLHF. The V call is TRBV6-4, the J call TRBJ1-6, with D possibly TRBD1 on 5 matching bases. V dropped 4 bases and J dropped 5 bases, with 9 bases sitting between them. Looked up from germline, CDR1 is MRHNA and CDR2 is SNTAGT. The length of the CDR3 is 14 residues.

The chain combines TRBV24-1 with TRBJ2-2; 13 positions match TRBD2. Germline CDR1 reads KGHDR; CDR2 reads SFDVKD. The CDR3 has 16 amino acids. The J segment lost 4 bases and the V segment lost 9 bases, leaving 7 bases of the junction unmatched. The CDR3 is CATGPGLAGVTGELFF. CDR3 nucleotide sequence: TGTGCCACCGGTCCAGGACTAGCGGGGGTCACCGGGGAGCTGTTTTTT.

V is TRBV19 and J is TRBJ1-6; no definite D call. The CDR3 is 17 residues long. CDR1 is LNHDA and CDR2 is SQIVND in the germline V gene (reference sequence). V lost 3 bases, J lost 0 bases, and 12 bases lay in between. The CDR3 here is CASSMRSQSSYNSPLHF. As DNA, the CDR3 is TGTGCCAGTAGTATGAGGAGCCAAAGCTCCTATAATTCACCCCTCCACTTT.

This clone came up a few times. CDR3 bases: TGTGCCATCGGGGGGTCCCCGGATAGGGAGCTGTTTTTT. Translated: CAIGGSPDRELFF. The chain links TRBV10-3 to TRBJ2-2; tentatively, D is TRBD2 (6 bases). The CDR3 sequence is 13 residues long. Germline V lookup: CDR1 ENHRY, CDR2 SYGVKD. The germline V and J ends were trimmed by 8 bases and 9 bases, with 16 bases remaining between them.

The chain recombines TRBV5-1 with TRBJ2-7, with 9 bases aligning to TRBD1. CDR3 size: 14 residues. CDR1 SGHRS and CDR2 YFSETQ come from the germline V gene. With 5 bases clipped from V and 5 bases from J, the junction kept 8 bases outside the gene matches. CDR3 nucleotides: TGCGCCAGCAGTCAACAGGGGGCGCCCAACGAGCAGTACTTC. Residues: CASSQQGAPNEQYF.

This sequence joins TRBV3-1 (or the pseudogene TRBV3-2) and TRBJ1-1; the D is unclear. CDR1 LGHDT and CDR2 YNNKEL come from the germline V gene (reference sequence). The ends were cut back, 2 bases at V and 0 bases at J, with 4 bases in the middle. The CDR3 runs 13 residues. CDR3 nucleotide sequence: TGTGCCAGCAGCCAATCGTTGAACACTGAAGCTTTCTTT. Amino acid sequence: CASSQSLNTEAFF.

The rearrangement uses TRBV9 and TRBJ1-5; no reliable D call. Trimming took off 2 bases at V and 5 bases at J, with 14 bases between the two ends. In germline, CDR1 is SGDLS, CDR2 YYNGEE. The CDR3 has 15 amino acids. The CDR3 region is CASSVLPGLDQPQHF. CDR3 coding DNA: TGTGCCAGCAGCGTCCTACCAGGTTTGGATCAGCCCCAGCATTTT.

CDR3 amino acids: CASSQGWGDQPQHF. CDR3 nucleotide sequence: TGTGCCAGCAGCCAAGGCTGGGGAGATCAGCCCCAGCATTTT. The rearrangement uses TRBV3-1 (or the pseudogene TRBV3-2) and TRBJ1-5; no firm D call. This CDR3 has 14 residues. Trimming took off 1 base at V and 5 bases at J, with 9 bases between the two ends. Germline V lookup: CDR1 LGHDT, CDR2 YNNKEL (reference sequence).

The CDR3 nucleotides are TGTGCCAGTAGTACACAGGCCCGAACGTTTTTT. This encodes CASSTQARTFF. This sequence joins TRBV19 and TRBJ1-4; the D gene is possibly TRBD1 (5 bases). The CDR3 has 11 amino acids. The ends were cut back, 4 bases at V and 16 bases at J, with 13 bases in the middle. Germline-derived CDR1 and CDR2 are LNHDA and SQIVND (reference sequence).